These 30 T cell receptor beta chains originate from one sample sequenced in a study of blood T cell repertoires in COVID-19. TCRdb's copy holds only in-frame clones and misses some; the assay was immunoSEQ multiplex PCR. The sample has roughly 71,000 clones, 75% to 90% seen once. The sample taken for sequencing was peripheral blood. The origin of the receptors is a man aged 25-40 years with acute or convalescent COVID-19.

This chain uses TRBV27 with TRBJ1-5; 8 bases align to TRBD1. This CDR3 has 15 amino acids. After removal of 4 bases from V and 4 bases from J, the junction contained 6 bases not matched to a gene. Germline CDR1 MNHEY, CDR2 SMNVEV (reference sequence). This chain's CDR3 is CASSSLDRGNQPQHF. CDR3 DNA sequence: TGTGCCAGCAGTTCCCTTGACAGGGGTAATCAGCCCCAGCATTTT.

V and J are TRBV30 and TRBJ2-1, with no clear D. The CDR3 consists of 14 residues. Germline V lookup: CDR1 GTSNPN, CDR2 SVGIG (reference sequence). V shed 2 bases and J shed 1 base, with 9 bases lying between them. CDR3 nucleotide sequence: TGTGCCTGGAGTTGGAGTAGGTCCTACAATGAGCAGTTCTTC. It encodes CAWSWSRSYNEQFF.

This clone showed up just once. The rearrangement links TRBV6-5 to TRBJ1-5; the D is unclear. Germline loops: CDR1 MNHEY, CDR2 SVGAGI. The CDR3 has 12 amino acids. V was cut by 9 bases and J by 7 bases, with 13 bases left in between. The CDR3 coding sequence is TGTGCCAGTTCCCCAGGTTGGCAGCCCCAGCATTTT. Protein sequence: CASSPGWQPQHF.

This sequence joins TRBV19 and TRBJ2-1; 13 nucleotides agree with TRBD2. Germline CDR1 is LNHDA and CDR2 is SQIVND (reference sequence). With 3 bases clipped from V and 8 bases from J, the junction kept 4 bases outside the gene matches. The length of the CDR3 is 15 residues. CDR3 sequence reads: CASSMFGLAGDEQFF. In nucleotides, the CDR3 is TGTGCCAGTAGTATGTTCGGACTAGCGGGAGATGAGCAGTTCTTC.

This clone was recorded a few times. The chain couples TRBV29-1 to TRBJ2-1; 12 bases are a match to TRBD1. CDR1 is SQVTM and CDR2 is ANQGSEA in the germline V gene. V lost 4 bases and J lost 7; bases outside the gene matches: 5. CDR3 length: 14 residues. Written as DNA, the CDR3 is TGCAGCGTTGTCCGGGACAGGGGGCTAAATGAGCAGTTCTTC. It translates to CSVVRDRGLNEQFF.

The CDR3 DNA reads TGCGCCAGCAGCCCCACCACGACAGGGGTCCAAGAGACCCAGTACTTC. This encodes CASSPTTTGVQETQYF. The chain has TRBV5-1 and TRBJ2-5; 8 positions match TRBD1. This CDR3 spans 16 amino acids. Germline CDR1 SGHRS, CDR2 YFSETQ. The ends lost 4 bases at V and 1 base at J; junction bases unmatched: 9.

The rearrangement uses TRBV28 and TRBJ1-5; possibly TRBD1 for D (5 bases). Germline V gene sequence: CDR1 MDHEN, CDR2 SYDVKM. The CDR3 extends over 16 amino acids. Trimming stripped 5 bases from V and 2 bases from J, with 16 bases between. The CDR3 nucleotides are TGTGCCAGCAGTCCCGGGTCCAAAGGGGGCAATCAGCCCCAGCATTTT. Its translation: CASSPGSKGGNQPQHF.

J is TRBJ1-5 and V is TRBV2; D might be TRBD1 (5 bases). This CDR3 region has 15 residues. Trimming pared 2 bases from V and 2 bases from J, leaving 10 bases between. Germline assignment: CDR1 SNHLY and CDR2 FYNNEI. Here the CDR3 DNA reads TGTGCCAGCAGTGAAAGGGGTCAGGGCAATCAGCCCCAGCATTTT. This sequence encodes CASSERGQGNQPQHF. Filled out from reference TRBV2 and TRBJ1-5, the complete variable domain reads EPEVTQTPSHQVTQMGQEVILRCVPISNHLYFYWYRQILGQKVEFLVSFYNNEISEKSEIFDDQFSVERPDGSNFTLKIRSTKLEDSAMYFCASSERGQGNQPQHFGDGTRLSIL.

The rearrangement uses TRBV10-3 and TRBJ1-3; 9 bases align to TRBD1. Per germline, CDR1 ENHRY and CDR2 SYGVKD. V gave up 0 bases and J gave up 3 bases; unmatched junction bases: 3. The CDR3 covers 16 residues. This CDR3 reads CAISESPTGGGNTIYF. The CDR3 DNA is TGTGCCATCAGTGAGTCGCCGACAGGGGGTGGAAACACCATATATTTT.

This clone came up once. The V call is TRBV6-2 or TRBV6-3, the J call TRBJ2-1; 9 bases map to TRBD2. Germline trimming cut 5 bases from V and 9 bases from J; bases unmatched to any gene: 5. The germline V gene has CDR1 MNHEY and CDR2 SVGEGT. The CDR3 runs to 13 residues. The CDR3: CASSNSGSTEQFF. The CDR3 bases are TGTGCCAGCAGTAATAGCGGGAGCACTGAGCAGTTCTTC.

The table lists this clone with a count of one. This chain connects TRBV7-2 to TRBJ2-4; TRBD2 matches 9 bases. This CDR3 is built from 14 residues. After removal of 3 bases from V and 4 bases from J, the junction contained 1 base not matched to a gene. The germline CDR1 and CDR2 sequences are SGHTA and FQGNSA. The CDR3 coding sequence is TGTGCCAGCAGCTTTAGCGGGGGAAAAAACATTCAGTACTTC. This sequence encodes CASSFSGGKNIQYF.

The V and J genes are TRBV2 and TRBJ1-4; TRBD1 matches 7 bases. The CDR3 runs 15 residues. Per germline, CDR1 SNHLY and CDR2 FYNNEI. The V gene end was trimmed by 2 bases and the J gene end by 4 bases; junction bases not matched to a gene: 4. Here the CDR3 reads CASSEMAGGNEKLFF. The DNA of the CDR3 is TGTGCCAGCAGTGAAATGGCAGGGGGTAATGAAAAACTGTTTTTT.

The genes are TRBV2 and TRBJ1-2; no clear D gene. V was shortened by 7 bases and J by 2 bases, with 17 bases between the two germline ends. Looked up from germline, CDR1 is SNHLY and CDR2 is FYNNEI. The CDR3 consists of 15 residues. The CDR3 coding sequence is TGTGCCAGCAAGACGCAGGTAGACGAGAACTATGGCTACACCTTC. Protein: CASKTQVDENYGYTF.

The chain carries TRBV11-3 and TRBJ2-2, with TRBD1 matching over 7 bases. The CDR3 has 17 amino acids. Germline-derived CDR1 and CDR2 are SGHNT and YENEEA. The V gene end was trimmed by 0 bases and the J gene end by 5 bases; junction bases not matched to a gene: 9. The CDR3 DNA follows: TGTGCCAGCAGCTTAGAGAGAGGGGGCGCGTGGACCGGGGAGCTGTTTTTT. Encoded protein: CASSLERGGAWTGELFF. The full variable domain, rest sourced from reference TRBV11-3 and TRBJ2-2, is EAGVVQSPRYKIIEKKQPVAFWCNPISGHNTLYWYLQNLGQGPELLIRYENEEAVDDSQLPKDRFSAERLKGVDSTLKIQPAELGDSAVYLCASSLERGGAWTGELFFGEGSRLTVL.

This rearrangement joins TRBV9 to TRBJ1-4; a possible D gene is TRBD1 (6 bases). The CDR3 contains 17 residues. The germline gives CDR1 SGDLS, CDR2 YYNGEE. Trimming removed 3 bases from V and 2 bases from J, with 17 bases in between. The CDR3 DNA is TGTGCCAGCAGCGGAACAGGGATAATGGGGACTAATGAAAAACTGTTTTTT. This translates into CASSGTGIMGTNEKLFF. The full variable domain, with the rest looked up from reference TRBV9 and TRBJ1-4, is DSGVTQTPKHLITATGQRVTLRCSPRSGDLSVYWYQQSLDQGLQFLIQYYNGEERAKGNILERFSAQQFPDLHSELNLSSLELGDSALYFCASSGTGIMGTNEKLFFGSGTQLSVL.

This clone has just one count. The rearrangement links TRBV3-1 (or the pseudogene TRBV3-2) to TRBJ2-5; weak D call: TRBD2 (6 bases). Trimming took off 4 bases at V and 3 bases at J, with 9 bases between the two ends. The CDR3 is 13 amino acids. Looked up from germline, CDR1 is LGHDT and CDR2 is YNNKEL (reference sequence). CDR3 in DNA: TGTGCCAGCAGCCTTAGCGGAGAAGAGACCCAGTACTTC. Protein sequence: CASSLSGEETQYF.

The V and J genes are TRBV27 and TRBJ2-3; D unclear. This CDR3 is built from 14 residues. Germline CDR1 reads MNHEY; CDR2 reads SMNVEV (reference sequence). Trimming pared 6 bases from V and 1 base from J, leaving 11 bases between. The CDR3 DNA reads TGTGCCAGCAGCGATCGAAGCGGCACAGATACGCAGTATTTT. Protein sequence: CASSDRSGTDTQYF.

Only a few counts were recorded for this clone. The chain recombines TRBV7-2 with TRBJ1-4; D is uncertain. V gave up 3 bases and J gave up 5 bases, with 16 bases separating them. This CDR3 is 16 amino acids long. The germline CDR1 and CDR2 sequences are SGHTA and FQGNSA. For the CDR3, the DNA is TGTGCCAGCAGCTTTGCTAGTTGGCGGTCCAATGAAAAACTGTTTTTT. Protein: CASSFASWRSNEKLFF.

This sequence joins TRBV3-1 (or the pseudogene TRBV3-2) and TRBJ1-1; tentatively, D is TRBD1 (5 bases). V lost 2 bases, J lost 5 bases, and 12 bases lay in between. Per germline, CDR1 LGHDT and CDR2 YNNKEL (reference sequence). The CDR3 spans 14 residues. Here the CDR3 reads CASSQYLGETEAFF. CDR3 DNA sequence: TGTGCCAGCAGCCAATATTTAGGGGAAACTGAAGCTTTCTTT.

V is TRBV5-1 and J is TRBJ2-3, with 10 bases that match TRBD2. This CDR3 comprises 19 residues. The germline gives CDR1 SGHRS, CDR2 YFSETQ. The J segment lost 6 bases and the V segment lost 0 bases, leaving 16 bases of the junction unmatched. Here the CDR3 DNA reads TGCGCCAGCAGCTTGGGGTCCTCTAGCGGGGGAACCGGCGGGGATACGCAGTATTTT. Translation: CASSLGSSSGGTGGDTQYF.

This CDR3 is CASSRLRAGVATEAFF. As DNA, the CDR3 is TGTGCCAGCAGCCGTCTTAGGGCAGGGGTGGCCACTGAAGCTTTCTTT. The V gene is TRBV3-1 (or the pseudogene TRBV3-2), the J gene TRBJ1-1; D might be TRBD1 (6 bases). Germline values: CDR1 LGHDT, CDR2 YNNKEL (reference sequence). Between the trimmed V and J ends, which lost 4 bases and 4 bases, there was a span of 19 bases. This CDR3 contains 16 residues.

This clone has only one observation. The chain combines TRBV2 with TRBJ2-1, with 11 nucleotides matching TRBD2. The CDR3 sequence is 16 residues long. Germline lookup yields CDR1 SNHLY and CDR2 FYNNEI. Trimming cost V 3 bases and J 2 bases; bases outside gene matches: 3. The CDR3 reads CASSETSGDAYNEQFF. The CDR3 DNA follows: TGTGCCAGCAGTGAGACTAGCGGGGACGCCTACAATGAGCAGTTCTTC.

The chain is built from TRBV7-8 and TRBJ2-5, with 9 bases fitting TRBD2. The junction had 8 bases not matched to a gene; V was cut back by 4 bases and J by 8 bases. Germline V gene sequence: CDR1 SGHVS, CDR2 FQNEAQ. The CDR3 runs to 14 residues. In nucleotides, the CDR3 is TGTGCCAGCAGCTCCGATAGCGGGGGCCAAACCCAGTACTTC. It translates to CASSSDSGGQTQYF.

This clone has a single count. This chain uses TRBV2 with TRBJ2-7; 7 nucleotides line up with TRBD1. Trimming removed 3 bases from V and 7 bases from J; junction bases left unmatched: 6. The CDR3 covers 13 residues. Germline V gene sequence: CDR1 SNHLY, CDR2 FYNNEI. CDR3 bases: TGTGCCAGCAGTGAGCAGGGGGTTTGGGAGCAGTACGTC. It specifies CASSEQGVWEQYV.

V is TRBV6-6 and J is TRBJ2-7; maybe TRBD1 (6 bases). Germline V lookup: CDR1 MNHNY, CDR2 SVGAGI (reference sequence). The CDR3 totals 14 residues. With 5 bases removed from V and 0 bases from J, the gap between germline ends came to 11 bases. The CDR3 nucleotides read TGTGCCAGCAGTCAACGGGACAACTCCTACGAGCAGTACTTC. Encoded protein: CASSQRDNSYEQYF.

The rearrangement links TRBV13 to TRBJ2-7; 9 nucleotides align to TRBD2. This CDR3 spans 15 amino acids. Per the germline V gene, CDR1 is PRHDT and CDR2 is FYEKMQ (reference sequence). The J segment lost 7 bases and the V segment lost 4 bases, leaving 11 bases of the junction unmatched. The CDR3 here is CASSYDRMRGGEQYF. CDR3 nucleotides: TGTGCCAGCAGCTACGACAGAATGCGGGGGGGAGAGCAGTACTTC.

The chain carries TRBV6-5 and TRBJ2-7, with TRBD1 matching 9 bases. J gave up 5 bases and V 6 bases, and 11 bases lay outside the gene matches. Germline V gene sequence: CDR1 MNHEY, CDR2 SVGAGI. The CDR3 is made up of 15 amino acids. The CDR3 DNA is TGTGCCAGCAGACCACCGGGACAGGGAATCCACGAGCAGTACTTC. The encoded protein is CASRPPGQGIHEQYF.

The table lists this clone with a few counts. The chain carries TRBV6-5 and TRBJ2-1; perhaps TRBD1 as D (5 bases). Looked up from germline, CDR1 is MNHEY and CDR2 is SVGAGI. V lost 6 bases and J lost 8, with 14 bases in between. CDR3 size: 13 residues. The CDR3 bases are TGTGCCAGCAGGCAGGGTCTCCGAGATGAGCAGTTCTTC. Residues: CASRQGLRDEQFF.

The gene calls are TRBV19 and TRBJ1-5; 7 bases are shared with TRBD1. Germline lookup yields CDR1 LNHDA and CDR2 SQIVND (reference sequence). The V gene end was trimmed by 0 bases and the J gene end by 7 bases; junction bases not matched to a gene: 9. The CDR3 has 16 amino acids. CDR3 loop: CASSIDSTGARQPQHF. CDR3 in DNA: TGTGCCAGTAGTATAGACTCCACAGGGGCACGGCAGCCCCAGCATTTT.

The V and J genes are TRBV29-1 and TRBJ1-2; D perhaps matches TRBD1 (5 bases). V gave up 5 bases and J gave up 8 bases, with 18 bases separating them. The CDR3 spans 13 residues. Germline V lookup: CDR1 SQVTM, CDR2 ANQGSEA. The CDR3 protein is CSVLTPGNKGYTF. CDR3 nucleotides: TGCAGCGTTCTCACGCCAGGGAATAAAGGCTACACCTTC. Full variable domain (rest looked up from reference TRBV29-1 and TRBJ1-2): SAVISQKPSRDICQRGTSLTIQCQVDSQVTMMFWYRQQPGQSLTLIATANQGSEATYESGFVIDKFPISRPNLTFSTLTVSNMSPEDSSIYLCSVLTPGNKGYTFGSGTRLTVV.